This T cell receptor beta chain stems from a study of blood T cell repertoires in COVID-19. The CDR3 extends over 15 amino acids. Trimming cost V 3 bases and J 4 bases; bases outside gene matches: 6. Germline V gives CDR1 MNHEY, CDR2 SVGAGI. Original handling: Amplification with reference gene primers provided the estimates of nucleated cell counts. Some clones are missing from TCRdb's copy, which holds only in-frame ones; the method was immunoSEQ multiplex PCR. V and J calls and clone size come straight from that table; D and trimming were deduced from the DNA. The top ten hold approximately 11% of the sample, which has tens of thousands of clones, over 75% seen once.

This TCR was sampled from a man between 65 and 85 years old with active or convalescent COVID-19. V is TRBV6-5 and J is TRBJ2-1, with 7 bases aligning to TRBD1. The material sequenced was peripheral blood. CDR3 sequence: CASSYVGTVYNEQFF. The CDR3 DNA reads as TGTGCCAGCAGTTATGTAGGGACAGTTTACAATGAGCAGTTCTTC.